This T cell receptor (beta chain) came from a study of blood T cell repertoires in COVID-19. Turning to the study itself: Sites across the United States, Italy and Spain contributed samples from acute and convalescent COVID-19. T cells, B-cell-depleted T cells, or PBMCs provided the cDNA or gDNA that served as material.

This CDR3 comprises 13 residues. The V end lost 3 bases, the J end lost 7 bases, and 10 bases lay between the germline ends. CDR1 and CDR2 (germline): KGHSH, LQKENI. Some clones are missing from TCRdb's copy, which holds only in-frame ones; the method was immunoSEQ multiplex PCR. The table lists about 29,000 clones, around 89% of them singletons, with approximately 15% in the top ten. The sequence came from a man at least 80 years old with acute or convalescent COVID-19. Sequenced material: peripheral blood. This chain joins TRBV18 and TRBJ1-5, with a weak D call TRBD1 (5 bases). CDR3 protein: CASSPGGAQPQHF. The CDR3, as DNA: TGTGCCAGCTCACCGGGAGGGGCCCAGCCCCAGCATTTT.